The 13 T cell receptor beta chains below were found in one sample sequenced in a study of shared clonotypes between healthy human individuals. The protocol was immunoSEQ multiplex PCR, while the TCRdb copy is restricted to in-frame clones and leaves out a portion. The sample yields some 1 million clones, roughly 80% seen once. The sequenced sample consisted of memory CD4+ T cells sorted from blood. Regarding subset: CD45RA-negative fraction. These receptors were collected from a man aged 18-30 years in good health.

The chain couples TRBV14 to TRBJ1-1; D gene unclear. The CDR3 loop spans 14 amino acids. V gave up 2 bases and J gave up 8 bases, with 15 bases separating them. Looked up from germline, CDR1 is SGHDN and CDR2 is FVKESK. CDR3 sequence reads: CASSQSIRTAEAFF. DNA for the CDR3: TGTGCCAGCAGCCAAAGTATAAGGACGGCGGAAGCTTTCTTT.

The table lists this clone with a few counts. The rearrangement uses TRBV6-5 and TRBJ1-2, with 8 bases that match TRBD1. The CDR3 has 12 amino acids. Germline CDR1 reads MNHEY; CDR2 reads SVGAGI. Losses at the gene ends were 10 bases for V and 8 bases for J; bases not matched to a gene: 9. CDR3 DNA: TGTGCCATCATGGACAGGGCGGCGGGCTACACCTTC. Residues: CAIMDRAAGYTF.

The chain has TRBV2 and TRBJ2-2, with a possible D match to TRBD1 (6 bases). V was pared by 6 bases and J by 3 bases, with 17 bases between. The germline CDR1 and CDR2 sequences are SNHLY and FYNNEI. The CDR3 consists of 16 residues. The CDR3 region has the DNA TGTGCCAGCAGGGTGACAGGATCCCGGGACACCGGGGAGCTGTTTTTT. Protein product: CASRVTGSRDTGELFF.

This clone was seen a single time. CDR3 nucleotide sequence: TGTGCCAGCAGCTTGGCCTTAGGACAGGGCATCTACGAGCAGTACTTC. This gives the protein CASSLALGQGIYEQYF. The rearrangement joins TRBV5-4 to TRBJ2-7; 8 bases agree with TRBD1. The CDR3 totals 16 residues. Germline CDR1 and CDR2: SGHNT and YYREEE (reference sequence). J was trimmed by 3 bases and V by 0 bases; bases with no gene match: 8.

As regards this clone: Other DNA sequences in this specimen translate into the identical CDR3. The chain is built from TRBV11-3 and TRBJ2-7; no definite D call. V lost 1 base, J lost 0 bases, and 7 bases lay in between. From germline, CDR1 is SGHNT and CDR2 YENEEA. CDR3 length equals 14 residues. The CDR3 bases are TGTGCCAGCAGCTTAGGTGGCAGCTCCTACGAGCAGTACTTC. This encodes CASSLGGSSYEQYF.

The chain employs TRBV6-1 and TRBJ1-6; D unresolved. CDR1 and CDR2 from the germline V gene are MNHNS and SASEGT. V gave up 2 bases and J gave up 5 bases, with 7 bases separating them. The CDR3 loop spans 14 amino acids. This CDR3 reads CASSEPPNNSPLHF. The CDR3 DNA reads TGTGCCAGCAGTGAACCGCCCAATAATTCACCCCTCCACTTT.

This clone was found a few times. The CDR3 nucleotides read TGTGCCAGTGGGGAAGGGGCGTTTGGCAATCAGCCCCAGCATTTT. Translation gives CASGEGAFGNQPQHF. The rearrangement uses TRBV28 and TRBJ1-5; maybe TRBD1 (5 bases). Per germline, CDR1 MDHEN and CDR2 SYDVKM. The CDR3 totals 15 residues. V dropped 9 bases and J dropped 2 bases, with 17 bases sitting between them.

V usage is TRBV5-4 and J usage is TRBJ1-2; D may be TRBD1 (6 bases). CDR3 length: 14 amino acids. V shed 5 bases and J shed 4 bases, with 15 bases lying between them. CDR1 and CDR2 (germline): SGHNT, YYREEE (reference sequence). The CDR3 coding sequence is TGTGCCAGCAGTTTACCGACAGGACGCTATGGCTACACCTTC. Translated, it gives CASSLPTGRYGYTF.

The chain has TRBV7-3 and TRBJ2-7; 9 nucleotides agree with TRBD1. With 4 bases clipped from V and 9 bases from J, the junction kept 10 bases outside the gene matches. There are 14 residues in the CDR3. The germline CDR1 and CDR2 sequences are SGHTA and FQGTGA. CDR3 sequence: CASSSPGQGNMQYF. DNA of the CDR3: TGTGCCAGCAGCTCACCGGGACAGGGAAATATGCAGTACTTC.

The chain joins TRBV18 to TRBJ2-5, with 7 positions matching TRBD1. CDR3 size: 15 residues. The V segment lost 3 bases and the J segment 1 base; nucleotides outside the gene matches: 5. Germline CDR1 and CDR2: KGHSH and LQKENI. The CDR3 bases are TGTGCCAGCTCACCCCCCGACAGGGTCCAAGAGACCCAGTACTTC. Translation gives CASSPPDRVQETQYF.

The chain uses TRBV12-5 and TRBJ2-3; the match to TRBD2 covers 10 bases. With 1 base clipped from V and 3 bases from J, the junction kept 4 bases outside the gene matches. CDR3 length: 16 amino acids. Germline CDR1 reads LGHNT; CDR2 reads FRNRAP. CDR3 protein: CASGLGTSGVTDTQYF. In nucleotides, the CDR3 is TGTGCTAGTGGTTTGGGCACTAGCGGGGTAACAGATACGCAGTATTTT.

J is TRBJ1-4 and V is TRBV5-6; D remains unclear. CDR3 length: 14 amino acids. Looked up from germline, CDR1 is SGHDT and CDR2 is YYEEEE. V was pared by 1 base and J by 7 bases, with 11 bases between. The CDR3 sequence: CASSLRGESEKLFF. The CDR3, as DNA: TGTGCCAGCAGCTTGAGAGGAGAGAGTGAAAAACTGTTTTTT.

J is TRBJ1-5 and V is TRBV15; D uncertain. Germline loops: CDR1 LNHNV, CDR2 YYDKDF (reference sequence). Trimming removed 5 bases from V and 0 bases from J, with 11 bases in between. The length of the CDR3 is 15 residues. The CDR3 DNA is TGTGCCACCAGCTTTGACGGTCGTAGCAATCAGCCCCAGCATTTT. It encodes CATSFDGRSNQPQHF.